These 27 T cell receptor beta chains originate from one sample sequenced in a study of shared clonotypes between healthy human individuals. Here immunoSEQ multiplex PCR was the method, and the copy in TCRdb shows in-frame clones only, minus some. The sample yields over a million clones, about 80% seen once. Sequences were obtained from memory CD4+ T cells from PBMCs. Subset specified: CD45RA-negative fraction. The receptors originated from a man between 18 and 29 years old in good health. Some clones in this sample may be carry-over from other donors' samples.

The chain links TRBV6-6 to TRBJ1-1; no clear D. The CDR3 loop spans 12 amino acids. CDR1 is MNHNY, CDR2 SVGAGI, per germline (reference sequence). V lost 5 bases and J lost 9, with 13 bases in between. DNA for the CDR3: TGTGCCAGCAGTCAAAATCAAGGACAAGCTTTCTTT. Protein product: CASSQNQGQAFF.

The V and J genes are TRBV18 and TRBJ2-7, with 7 bases fitting TRBD1. V lost 11 bases to trimming and J lost 4 bases; unmatched junction nucleotides: 17. The CDR3 sequence is 15 residues long. CDR1 is KGHSH, CDR2 LQKENI, per germline. The CDR3 loop is CAALTSQGVWYEQYF. The DNA for the CDR3 is TGTGCCGCTCTCACGTCTCAGGGGGTTTGGTACGAGCAGTACTTC.

This chain links TRBV5-6 with TRBJ2-1, with 7 bases aligning to TRBD1. The germline gives CDR1 SGHDT, CDR2 YYEEEE. This CDR3 has 12 residues. The trim removed 4 bases at V and 10 bases at J, leaving 5 bases unmatched. DNA for the CDR3: TGTGCCAGCAGCCCCGGACAGGACGAGCAGTTCTTC. Translated, it gives CASSPGQDEQFF.

V is TRBV14 and J is TRBJ1-6; tentatively, D is TRBD1 (6 bases). Germline V gives CDR1 SGHDN, CDR2 FVKESK. CDR3 length: 14 amino acids. The V end lost 2 bases, the J end lost 10 bases, and 12 bases lay between the germline ends. The CDR3 reads CASSQRQGISPLHF. The CDR3 DNA is TGTGCCAGCAGCCAAAGGCAGGGGATCTCACCCCTCCACTTT.

This clone was counted a single time. The gene calls are TRBV7-2 and TRBJ2-5; D is ambiguous. With 3 bases removed from V and 5 bases from J, the gap between germline ends came to 7 bases. CDR1 is SGHTA and CDR2 is FQGNSA in the germline V gene. This CDR3 region has 12 residues. DNA of the CDR3: TGTGCCAGCAGCTTTGAGGTTGAGACCCAGTACTTC. Translation gives CASSFEVETQYF.

V gene TRBV5-6 combines with J gene TRBJ2-3, with 10 bases that match TRBD2. CDR3 length equals 17 residues. Trimming cost V 0 bases and J 3 bases; bases outside gene matches: 7. Germline V gene lookup returns CDR1 SGHDT and CDR2 YYEEEE. Here the CDR3 DNA reads TGTGCCAGCAGCTTGGACGGGCTAGCGGGAGTTACAGATACGCAGTATTTT. Protein sequence: CASSLDGLAGVTDTQYF.

The chain carries TRBV9 and TRBJ2-2; no definite D call. The germline CDR1 and CDR2 sequences are SGDLS and YYNGEE. The V end lost 1 base, the J end lost 5 bases, and 12 bases lay between the germline ends. The CDR3 is 15 residues long. The CDR3 sequence: CASSVNVGGTGELFF. The DNA for the CDR3 is TGTGCCAGCAGCGTAAATGTGGGTGGGACCGGGGAGCTGTTTTTT.

The V call is TRBV28, the J call TRBJ1-2; D is unclear. The V gene's germline CDR1 is MDHEN and CDR2 SYDVKM. V was cut by 3 bases and J by 12 bases, with 14 bases left in between. CDR3 size: 12 residues. The CDR3 nucleotides read TGTGCCAGCAGTTTTGTAGCCTCTCAGGACACCTTC. It specifies CASSFVASQDTF.

V is TRBV6-4 and J is TRBJ2-1, with 14 bases that match TRBD2. Germline V lookup: CDR1 MRHNA, CDR2 SNTAGT. The CDR3 is made up of 15 amino acids. The ends lost 6 bases at V and 8 bases at J; junction bases unmatched: 6. CDR3 in amino acids: CASSGGLAGVYEQFF. The CDR3 bases are TGTGCCAGCAGCGGGGGACTAGCGGGAGTGTATGAGCAGTTCTTC.

The V call is TRBV2, the J call TRBJ2-7; D is uncertain. V dropped 1 base and J dropped 2 bases, with 12 bases sitting between them. This CDR3 region has 15 residues. From germline, CDR1 is SNHLY and CDR2 FYNNEI. The CDR3 protein is CASSEGLTKTYEQYF. As DNA, the CDR3 is TGTGCCAGCAGTGAAGGACTGACCAAAACCTACGAGCAGTACTTC.

V and J are TRBV19 and TRBJ2-7, with D tentatively TRBD1 or TRBD2 (5 bases each). CDR3 length equals 14 residues. Looked up from germline, CDR1 is LNHDA and CDR2 is SQIVND (reference sequence). V gave up 5 bases and J gave up 2 bases, with 13 bases separating them. The CDR3, as DNA: TGTGCCAGTAGTGGACGGGACCGAACCTACGAGCAGTACTTC. As protein: CASSGRDRTYEQYF.

This clone was detected only once. The V call is TRBV7-3, the J call TRBJ2-7; D assignment may be TRBD1 or TRBD2 (6 bases each). V was trimmed by 1 base and J by 7 bases, leaving 11 bases between them. The CDR3 runs to 13 residues. Germline loops: CDR1 SGHTA, CDR2 FQGTGA. For the CDR3, the DNA is TGTGCCAGCAGCTTAAACAGGGCGGGGGAGCAGTACTTC. Amino acid sequence: CASSLNRAGEQYF.

Remarks on this clone: Other nucleotide sequences from this sample produce the same CDR3. This sequence joins TRBV4-2 and TRBJ1-5, with unresolved D. The CDR3 covers 14 residues. Deletions cut 8 bases from V and 4 bases from J, with 15 bases between. Per the germline V gene, CDR1 is LGHNA and CDR2 is YNFKEQ. The CDR3 DNA reads TGTGCCAGCGGGCCAAGTTGGGGAAATCAGCCCCAGCATTTT. It specifies CASGPSWGNQPQHF.

The CDR3 region is CASSSSDRTYEAFF. The CDR3 DNA is TGTGCCAGCAGTTCGTCGGACAGGACCTATGAAGCTTTCTTT. The rearrangement uses TRBV28 and TRBJ1-1, with TRBD1 matching 7 bases. Germline V gives CDR1 MDHEN, CDR2 SYDVKM. Germline trimming cut 4 bases from V and 7 bases from J; bases unmatched to any gene: 9. This CDR3 is 14 amino acids long.

The chain uses TRBV6-5 and TRBJ2-7; perhaps TRBD1 as D (6 bases). The V and J ends lost 2 bases and 2 bases respectively, with 10 bases between them. Per the germline V gene, CDR1 is MNHEY and CDR2 is SVGAGI. The CDR3 is 14 residues long. CDR3 sequence: CASSYHRAPYEQYF. The CDR3 bases are TGTGCCAGCAGTTACCACAGGGCTCCCTACGAGCAGTACTTC.

This sequence joins TRBV7-8 and TRBJ2-7; a possible D gene is TRBD2 (6 bases). The germline gives CDR1 SGHVS, CDR2 FQNEAQ. The CDR3 is made up of 13 amino acids. V was cut by 6 bases and J by 8 bases, with 17 bases left in between. DNA of the CDR3: TGTGCCAGCAGATCGGGACTCCGGTTGAAGCAGTACTTC. Translated, it gives CASRSGLRLKQYF.

The chain combines TRBV7-3 with TRBJ2-2; D call uncertain. V lost 5 bases to trimming and J lost 3 bases, with 10 bases between them. Per germline, CDR1 SGHTA and CDR2 FQGTGA. The CDR3 has 14 residues. CDR3 in DNA: TGTGCCAGCAGCCGGACGAGAGACACCGGGGAGCTGTTTTTT. Protein product: CASSRTRDTGELFF.

This clone was detected a few times. This chain links TRBV18 with TRBJ2-7; possibly TRBD1 for D (5 bases). The length of the CDR3 is 17 residues. CDR1 KGHSH and CDR2 LQKENI come from the germline V gene. The V gene lost 0 bases and the J gene lost 0 bases, with 15 bases spanning the gap. DNA of the CDR3: TGTGCCAGCTCACCACCGGGGCCCACGACGGGCTCCTACGAGCAGTACTTC. It translates to CASSPPGPTTGSYEQYF.

This clone was counted once. The gene calls are TRBV2 and TRBJ1-1; D is ambiguous. V was cut by 3 bases and J by 11 bases, with 16 bases left in between. The CDR3 covers 13 residues. Per the germline V gene, CDR1 is SNHLY and CDR2 is FYNNEI. The CDR3 sequence: CASSELGPYGAFF. CDR3 sequence (DNA): TGTGCCAGCAGTGAGCTTGGGCCGTACGGTGCTTTCTTT.

This clone was recorded only once. The gene calls are TRBV5-1 and TRBJ2-1; D gene ambiguous. In germline, CDR1 is SGHRS, CDR2 YFSETQ. V dropped 0 bases and J dropped 4 bases, with 8 bases sitting between them. The CDR3 is 14 residues long. As DNA, the CDR3 is TGCGCCAGCAGCTTGGCCCCAGAGTACAATGAGCAGTTCTTC. Encoded protein: CASSLAPEYNEQFF.

This sequence joins TRBV28 and TRBJ2-1, with D uncertain. The V end lost 6 bases, the J end lost 15 bases, and 24 bases lay between the germline ends. The germline V gene has CDR1 MDHEN and CDR2 SYDVKM. There are 14 residues in the CDR3. The CDR3 nucleotides are TGTGCCAGCAGCCCCACCACGCCTTTAAAGGTTGGGTTCTTC. Its protein product is CASSPTTPLKVGFF.

A single count supports this clone. The chain uses TRBV7-6 and TRBJ2-7, with 8 bases matching TRBD2. Losses at the gene ends were 5 bases for V and 7 bases for J; bases not matched to a gene: 16. CDR1 and CDR2 (germline): SGHVS, FNYEAQ. The CDR3 runs 16 residues. The CDR3 protein is CASSRLGFGRAGEQYF. The CDR3 nucleotides are TGTGCCAGCAGCCGTCTAGGGTTCGGGAGGGCTGGGGAGCAGTACTTC.

The chain has TRBV21-1 and TRBJ1-4; the DNA was not compared with TRBD1, the D call given in the table. TRBV21-1 is a pseudogene segment. The CDR3 has 15 residues. CDR3 DNA sequence: TGTGCCAGCAGCACACGGACAGGGGTGGATGAAAAACTGTTTTTT. Translation: CASSTRTGVDEKLFF.

A single count supports this clone. This may come from a read error, since a much larger clone is one base off. Other DNA sequences within the sample encode an identical CDR3. CDR3 DNA: TGTGCCAGCAGCTTGGGGTCTGGGGCCAACGTCCTGACTTTC. This encodes CASSLGSGANVLTF. The rearrangement links TRBV7-2 to TRBJ2-6; D gene uncertain. The length of the CDR3 is 14 residues. V lost 3 bases to trimming and J lost 1 base, with 4 bases between them. Germline V gives CDR1 SGHTA, CDR2 FQGNSA.

The genes are TRBV5-6 and TRBJ2-7, with 11 positions matching TRBD2. This CDR3 comprises 16 residues. The germline CDR1 and CDR2 sequences are SGHDT and YYEEEE. J lost 6 bases, V lost 3 bases, and 11 bases had no gene match. The CDR3 is CASSSRLGLAGGEQYF. CDR3 DNA sequence: TGTGCCAGCAGCTCGAGGTTGGGGCTAGCGGGAGGCGAGCAGTACTTC. The full variable domain, rest sourced from reference TRBV5-6 and TRBJ2-7, is DAGVTQSPTHLIKTRGQQVTLRCSPKSGHDTVSWYQQALGQGPQFIFQYYEEEERQRGNFPDRFSGHQFPNYSSELNVNALLLGDSALYLCASSSRLGLAGGEQYFGPGTRLTVT.

V and J are TRBV7-2 and TRBJ2-7; 8 bases are shared with TRBD1. The CDR3 consists of 17 residues. The germline V gene encodes CDR1 SGHTA and CDR2 FQGNSA. V trimming: 0 bases; J trimming: 6 bases; junction bases outside the gene matches: 13. CDR3 DNA sequence: TGTGCCAGCAGCTTAGCGCAGGCAGGGGGCCCCACCCGCGAGCAGTACTTC. Residues: CASSLAQAGGPTREQYF.

The table lists this clone with a few counts. J is TRBJ2-1 and V is TRBV27; possible D gene TRBD2, 6 bases. V was clipped by 2 bases and J by 12 bases, with 23 bases between them. In germline, CDR1 is MNHEY, CDR2 SMNVEV (reference sequence). This CDR3 is 16 amino acids long. The CDR3 region is CASSLSAGTGQGGQFF. CDR3 nucleotides: TGTGCCAGCAGTTTAAGCGCGGGAACTGGTCAAGGTGGGCAGTTCTTC.